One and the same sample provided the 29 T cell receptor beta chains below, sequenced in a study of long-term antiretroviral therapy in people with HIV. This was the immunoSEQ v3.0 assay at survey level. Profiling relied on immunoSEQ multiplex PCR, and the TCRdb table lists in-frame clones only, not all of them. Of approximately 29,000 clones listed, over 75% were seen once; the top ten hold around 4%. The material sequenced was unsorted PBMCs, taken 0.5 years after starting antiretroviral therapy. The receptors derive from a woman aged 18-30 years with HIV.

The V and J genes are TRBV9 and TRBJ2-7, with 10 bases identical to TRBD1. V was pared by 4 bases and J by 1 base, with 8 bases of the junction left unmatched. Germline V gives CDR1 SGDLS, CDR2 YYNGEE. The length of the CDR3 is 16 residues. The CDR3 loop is CASSPRTGGWSYEQYF. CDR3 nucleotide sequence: TGTGCCAGCAGCCCCCGGACAGGGGGTTGGTCCTACGAGCAGTACTTC.

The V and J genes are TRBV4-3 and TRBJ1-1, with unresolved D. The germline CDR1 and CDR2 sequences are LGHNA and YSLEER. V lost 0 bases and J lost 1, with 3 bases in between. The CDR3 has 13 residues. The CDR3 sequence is CASSQERNTEAFF. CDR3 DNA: TGCGCCAGCAGCCAAGAGAGGAACACTGAAGCTTTCTTT.

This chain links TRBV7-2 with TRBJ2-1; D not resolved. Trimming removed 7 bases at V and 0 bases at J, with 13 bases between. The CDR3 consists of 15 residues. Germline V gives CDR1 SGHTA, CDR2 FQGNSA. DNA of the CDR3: TGTGCCAGCACCATGAGCGCGAGCTCCTACAATGAGCAGTTCTTC. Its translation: CASTMSASSYNEQFF.

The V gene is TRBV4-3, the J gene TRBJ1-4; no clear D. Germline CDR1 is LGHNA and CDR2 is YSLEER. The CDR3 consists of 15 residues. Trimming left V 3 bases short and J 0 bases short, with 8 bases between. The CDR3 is CASSQDGSTNEKLFF. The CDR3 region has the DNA TGCGCCAGCAGCCAGGACGGATCAACTAATGAAAAACTGTTTTTT.

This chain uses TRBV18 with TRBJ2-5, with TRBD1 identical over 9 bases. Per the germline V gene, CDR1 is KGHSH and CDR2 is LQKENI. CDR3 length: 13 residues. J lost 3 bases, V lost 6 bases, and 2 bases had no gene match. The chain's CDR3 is CASSRDREETQYF. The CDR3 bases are TGTGCCAGCTCGAGGGACAGGGAAGAGACCCAGTACTTC.

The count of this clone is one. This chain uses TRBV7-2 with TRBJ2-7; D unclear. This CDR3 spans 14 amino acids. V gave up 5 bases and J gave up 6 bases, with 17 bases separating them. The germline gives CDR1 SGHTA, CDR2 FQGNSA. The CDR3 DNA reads TGTGCCAGCAGCCAGGACCCCGTGGTGGCCGAGCAGTACTTC. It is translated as CASSQDPVVAEQYF.

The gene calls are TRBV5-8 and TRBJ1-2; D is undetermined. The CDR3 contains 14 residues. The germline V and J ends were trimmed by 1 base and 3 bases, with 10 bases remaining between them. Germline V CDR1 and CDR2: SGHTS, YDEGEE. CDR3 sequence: CASSLRAVDYGYTF. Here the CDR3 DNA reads TGTGCCAGCAGCTTGCGGGCAGTTGACTATGGCTACACCTTC.

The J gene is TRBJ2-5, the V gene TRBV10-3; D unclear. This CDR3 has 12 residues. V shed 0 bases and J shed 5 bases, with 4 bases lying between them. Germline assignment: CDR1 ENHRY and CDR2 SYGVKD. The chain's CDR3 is CAISESGETQYF. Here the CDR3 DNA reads TGTGCCATCAGTGAGTCCGGGGAGACCCAGTACTTC.

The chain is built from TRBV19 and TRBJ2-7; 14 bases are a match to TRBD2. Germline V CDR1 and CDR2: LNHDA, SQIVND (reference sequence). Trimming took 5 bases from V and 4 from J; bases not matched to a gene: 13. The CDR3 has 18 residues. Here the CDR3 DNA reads TGTGCCAGTAGTTCCACGCCTGGACTAGCGGGAGGTCTATACGAGCAGTACTTC. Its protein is CASSSTPGLAGGLYEQYF. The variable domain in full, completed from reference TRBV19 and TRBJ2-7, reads DGGITQSPKYLFRKEGQNVTLSCEQNLNHDAMYWYRQDPGQGLRLIYYSQIVNDFQKGDIAEGYSVSREKKESFPLTVTSAQKNPTAFYLCASSSTPGLAGGLYEQYFGPGTRLTVT.

CDR3 protein: CASTSRGGFDGYTF. Here the CDR3 DNA reads TGTGCCAGCACCTCCCGGGGGGGGTTTGACGGCTACACCTTC. J is TRBJ1-2 and V is TRBV7-9; maybe TRBD1 (5 bases). V was shortened by 7 bases and J by 8 bases, with 20 bases between the two germline ends. This CDR3 has 14 residues. Per germline, CDR1 SEHNR and CDR2 FQNEAQ (reference sequence).

CDR3 residues: CASSLEGTYEQYF. The CDR3 DNA sequence: TGCGCCAGCAGCTTGGAGGGAACCTACGAGCAGTACTTC. The chain has TRBV5-1 and TRBJ2-7; D gene ambiguous. Deletions cut 0 bases from V and 2 bases from J, with 6 bases between. This CDR3 is 13 amino acids long. Germline assignment: CDR1 SGHRS and CDR2 YFSETQ.

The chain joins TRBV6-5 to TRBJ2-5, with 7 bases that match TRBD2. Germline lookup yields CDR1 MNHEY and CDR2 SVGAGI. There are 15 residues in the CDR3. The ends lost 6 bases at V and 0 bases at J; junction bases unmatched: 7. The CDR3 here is CASSVVSGYQETQYF. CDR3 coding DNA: TGTGCCAGCAGCGTCGTTAGCGGGTACCAAGAGACCCAGTACTTC.

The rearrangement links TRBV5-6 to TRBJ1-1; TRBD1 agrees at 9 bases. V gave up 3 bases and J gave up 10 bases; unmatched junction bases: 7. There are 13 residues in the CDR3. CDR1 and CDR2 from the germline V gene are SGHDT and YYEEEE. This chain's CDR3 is CASSSTGGFLAFF. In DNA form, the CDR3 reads TGTGCCAGCAGCTCGACAGGGGGTTTTCTAGCTTTCTTT. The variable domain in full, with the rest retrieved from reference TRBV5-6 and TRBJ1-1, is DAGVTQSPTHLIKTRGQQVTLRCSPKSGHDTVSWYQQALGQGPQFIFQYYEEEERQRGNFPDRFSGHQFPNYSSELNVNALLLGDSALYLCASSSTGGFLAFFGQGTRLTVV.

The CDR3 coding sequence is TGCGCCAGCAGCCAAGGCCCCCAGGGCTACAATGAGCAGTTCTTC. Translated, it gives CASSQGPQGYNEQFF. This chain connects TRBV4-3 to TRBJ2-1, with D perhaps matching TRBD1 (5 bases). CDR3 size: 15 residues. Per the germline V gene, CDR1 is LGHNA and CDR2 is YSLEER. V was shortened by 1 base and J by 3 bases, with 10 bases between the two germline ends.

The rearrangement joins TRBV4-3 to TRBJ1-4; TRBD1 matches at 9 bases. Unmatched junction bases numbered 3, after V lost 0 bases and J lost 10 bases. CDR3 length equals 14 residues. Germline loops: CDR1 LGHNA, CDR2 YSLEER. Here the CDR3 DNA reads TGCGCCAGCAGCCAAGAGGGACAGGGAGGAAAACTGTTTTTT. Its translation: CASSQEGQGGKLFF.

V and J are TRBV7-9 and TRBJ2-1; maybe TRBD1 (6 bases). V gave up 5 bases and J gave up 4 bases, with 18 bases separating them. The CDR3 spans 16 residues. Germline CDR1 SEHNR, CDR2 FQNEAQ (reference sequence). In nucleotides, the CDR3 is TGTGCCAGCAGCCTCCCGGTGGGGGCTGCATACAATGAGCAGTTCTTC. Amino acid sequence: CASSLPVGAAYNEQFF.

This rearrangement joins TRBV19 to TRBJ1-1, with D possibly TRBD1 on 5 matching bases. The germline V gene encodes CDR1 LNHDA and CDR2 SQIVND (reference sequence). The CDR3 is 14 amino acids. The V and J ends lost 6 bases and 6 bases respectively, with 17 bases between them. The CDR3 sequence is CASSQPSGIAEAFF. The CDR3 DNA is TGTGCCAGTAGCCAGCCCTCAGGGATCGCTGAAGCTTTCTTT.

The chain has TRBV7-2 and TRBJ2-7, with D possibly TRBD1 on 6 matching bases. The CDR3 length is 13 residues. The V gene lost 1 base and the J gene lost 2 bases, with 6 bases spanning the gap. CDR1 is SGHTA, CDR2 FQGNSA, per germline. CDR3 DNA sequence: TGTGCCAGCAGCTTAGGGACAGCCTACGAGCAGTACTTC. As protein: CASSLGTAYEQYF.

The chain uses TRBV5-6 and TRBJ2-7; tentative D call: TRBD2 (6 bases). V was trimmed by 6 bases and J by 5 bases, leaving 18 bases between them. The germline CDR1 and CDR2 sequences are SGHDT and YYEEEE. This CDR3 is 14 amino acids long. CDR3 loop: CASNLGQGRHEQYF. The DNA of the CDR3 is TGTGCCAGCAACCTTGGTCAAGGGAGGCACGAGCAGTACTTC.

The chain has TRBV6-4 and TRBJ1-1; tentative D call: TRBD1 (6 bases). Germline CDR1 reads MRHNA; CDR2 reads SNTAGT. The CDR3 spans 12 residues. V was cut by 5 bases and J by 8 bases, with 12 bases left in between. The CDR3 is CASSRDTQEAFF. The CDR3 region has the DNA TGTGCCAGCAGTCGGGACACTCAGGAAGCTTTCTTT.

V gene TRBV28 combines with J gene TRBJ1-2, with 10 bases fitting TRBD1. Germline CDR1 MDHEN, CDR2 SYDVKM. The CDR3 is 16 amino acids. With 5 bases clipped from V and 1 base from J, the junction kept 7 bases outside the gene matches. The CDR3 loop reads CASSQGGQGGNYGYTF. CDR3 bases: TGTGCCAGCAGTCAGGGAGGACAGGGGGGTAACTATGGCTACACCTTC.

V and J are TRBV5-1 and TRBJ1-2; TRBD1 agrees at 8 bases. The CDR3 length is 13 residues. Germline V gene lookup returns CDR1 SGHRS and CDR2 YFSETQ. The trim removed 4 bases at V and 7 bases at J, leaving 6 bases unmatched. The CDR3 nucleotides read TGCGCCAGCAGCCCGGACAGGGTCGGTGGCTACACCTTC. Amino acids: CASSPDRVGGYTF.

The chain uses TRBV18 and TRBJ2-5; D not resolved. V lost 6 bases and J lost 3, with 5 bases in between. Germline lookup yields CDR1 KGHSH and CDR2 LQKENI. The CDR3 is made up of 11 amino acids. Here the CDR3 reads CASSPKETQYF. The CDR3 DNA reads TGTGCCAGCTCGCCAAAAGAGACCCAGTACTTC.

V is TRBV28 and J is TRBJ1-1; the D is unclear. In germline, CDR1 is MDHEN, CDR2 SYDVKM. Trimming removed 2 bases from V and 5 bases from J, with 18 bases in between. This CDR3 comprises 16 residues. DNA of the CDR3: TGTGCCAGCAGTTTAGTCGAGATGTTACTCAAAACTGAAGCTTTCTTT. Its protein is CASSLVEMLLKTEAFF.

CDR3 in amino acids: CASSFRRYDNEQFF. The CDR3, as DNA: TGTGCCAGCAGTTTCCGGCGTTACGACAATGAGCAGTTCTTC. The gene calls are TRBV28 and TRBJ2-1, with no clear D. The CDR3 is 14 amino acids. V was pared by 3 bases and J by 5 bases, with 11 bases between. Per germline, CDR1 MDHEN and CDR2 SYDVKM.

The chain's CDR3 is CASSPQGPKNIQYF. CDR3 bases: TGTGCCAGCAGCCCCCAGGGACCCAAAAACATTCAGTACTTC. The chain recombines TRBV7-2 with TRBJ2-4, with D perhaps being TRBD1 or TRBD2 (5 bases each). CDR3 length: 14 residues. Germline V gives CDR1 SGHTA, CDR2 FQGNSA. Trimming cost V 5 bases and J 2 bases, with 10 bases left between them.

The chain's CDR3 is CATSSRQQNTEAFF. The DNA of the CDR3 is TGTGCCACCAGCAGCCGACAACAGAACACTGAAGCTTTCTTT. The chain combines TRBV15 with TRBJ1-1; D remains unclear. The length of the CDR3 is 14 residues. Per germline, CDR1 LNHNV and CDR2 YYDKDF (reference sequence). V lost 3 bases to trimming and J lost 1 base, with 9 bases between them.

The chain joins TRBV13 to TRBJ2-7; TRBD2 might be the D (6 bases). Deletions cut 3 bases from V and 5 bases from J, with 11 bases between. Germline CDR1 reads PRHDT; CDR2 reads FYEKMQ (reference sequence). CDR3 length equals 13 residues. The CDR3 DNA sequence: TGTGCCAGCAGCTTTATAGCGGCTAACGAGCAGTACTTC. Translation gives CASSFIAANEQYF.

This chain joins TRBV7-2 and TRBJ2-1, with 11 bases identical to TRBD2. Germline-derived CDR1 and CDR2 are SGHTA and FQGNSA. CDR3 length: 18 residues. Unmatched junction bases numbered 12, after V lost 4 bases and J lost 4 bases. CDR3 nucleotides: TGTGCCAGCAGCTCGGTTAGCGGGAGGGCCATGGGGTACAATGAGCAGTTCTTC. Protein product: CASSSVSGRAMGYNEQFF.